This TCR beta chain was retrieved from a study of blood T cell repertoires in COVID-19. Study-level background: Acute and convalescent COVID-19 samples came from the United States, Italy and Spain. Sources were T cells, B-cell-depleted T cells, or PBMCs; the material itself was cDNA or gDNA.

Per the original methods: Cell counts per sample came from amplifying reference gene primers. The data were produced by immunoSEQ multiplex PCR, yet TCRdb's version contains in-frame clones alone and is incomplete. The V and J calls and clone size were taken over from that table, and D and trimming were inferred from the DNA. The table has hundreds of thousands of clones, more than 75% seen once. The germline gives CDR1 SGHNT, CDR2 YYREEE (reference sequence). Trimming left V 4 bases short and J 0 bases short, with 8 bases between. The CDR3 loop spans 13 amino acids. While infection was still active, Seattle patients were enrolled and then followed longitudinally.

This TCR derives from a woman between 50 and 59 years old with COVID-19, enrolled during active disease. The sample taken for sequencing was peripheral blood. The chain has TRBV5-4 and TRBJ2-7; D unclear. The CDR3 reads CASSPDNSYEQYF. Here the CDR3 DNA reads TGTGCCAGCAGCCCCGACAACTCCTACGAGCAGTACTTC.